This record covers a single TCR beta chain. Its target is not known. CDR3 length: 18 residues. CDR1 is MGHRA, CDR2 YSYEKL, per germline. Losses at the gene ends were 1 base for V and 8 bases for J; bases not matched to a gene: 8. For TCRbeta, the library was prepared with unique molecular identifiers. One entry per CDR3 protein results from TCRdb running MiXCR on the PCR reads. The sample records around 700,000 distinct CDR3 sequences, about an eighth being singletons. This record comes from a study of T-cell reconstitution after alpha-beta-depleted transplantation in children. Whole-study findings and limits: As was reported, about two months after transplant, alpha-beta T cells came from several hundred expanded graft clones. From surviving recipient T cells and thymic progenitors came the high day-60 TCRbeta diversity observed in some patients. After one year, T-cell counts and TCRbeta diversity mostly came from new T cells.

The specimen was PBMCs, collected before TCRalphabeta/CD19-depleted stem cell transplant. The clonotype comes from a girl aged 2 to 10 with congenital amegakaryocytic thrombocytopenia, due to receive a stem cell transplant. The chain is built from TRBV4-1 and TRBJ2-2, with 15 bases that match TRBD2. The CDR3 bases are TGCGCCAGCAGCCAAGGAGTCCTGGGACTAGCGGGAGGTGGGGAGCTGTTTTTT. It translates to CASSQGVLGLAGGGELFF.